This T cell receptor beta chain stems from a study of human T cells and chemical hapten exposure. The sample holds a few counts of this clonotype. One entry per CDR3 protein, called by TCRdb with MiXCR from the RACE reads. The data hold 35,000 to 45,000 distinct CDR3 sequences, with roughly 12% observed a single time. Time point meaning: pre-sensitization, week 0. Treatment reported: therapeutic diphenylcyclopropenone sensitization with weekly scalp DPC. Researchers extracted total RNA from unfractionated whole blood. Trimming removed 7 bases from V and 6 bases from J, with 15 bases in between. Germline V CDR1 and CDR2: MNHEY, SVGEGT. The CDR3 spans 13 residues.

The source is a woman between 40 and 55 years old with alopecia areata. Some clones in this sample may be carry-over from other donors' samples. Material: whole blood, obtained in connection with sensitization to the hapten diphenylcyclopropenone (DPC). V gene TRBV6-2 or TRBV6-3 combines with J gene TRBJ1-1; D is possibly TRBD1 (6 bases). CDR3 DNA sequence: TGTGCCAGCAAGAACAGGGAATTCGCTGAAGCTTTCTTT. Residues: CASKNREFAEAFF.